This record looks at one T cell receptor (beta chain) sequence and its context. Time point denoted: pre-treatment sample, taken before nivolumab and TIL therapy. The entry originates in a study of TIL therapy for anti-PD-1-resistant metastatic lung cancer. The libraries were made with immunoSEQ v3. Sequencing was performed with immunoSEQ multiplex PCR; in TCRdb, only in-frame clones are kept and a portion is missing. This sample yields 52,000 or so clones, of which 70% to 90% are seen a single time; approximately 3% belongs to the top ten. This receptor was identified in a person aged 25 to 85 with non-small cell lung cancer. The material was blood, obtained at baseline.

The CDR3 sequence: CASSYRSISSTEAFF. As DNA, the CDR3 is TGTGCCAGCAGTTACAGGAGCATAAGCTCCACTGAAGCTTTCTTT. This rearrangement joins TRBV6-2 or TRBV6-3 to TRBJ1-1; D is uncertain. The CDR3 totals 15 residues. V gave up 2 bases and J gave up 4 bases, with 14 bases separating them. Germline lookup yields CDR1 MNHEY and CDR2 SVGEGT.